Listed here are 19 T cell receptor beta chains from one sample, sequenced in a study of T cells in Graves' hyperthyroidism and ophthalmopathy. Researchers took RNA transcripts and amplified the TCR beta CDR3 regions from them. HTBI primers were used for first-round RT-PCR of the TCR CDR3. TCRdb fed the multiplex PCR reads into MiXCR, producing one record per CDR3 protein. The sample carries about 610,000 distinct CDR3 sequences, about a sixth recorded once. Sample: blood. These receptors came from a woman in her forties with Graves' ophthalmopathy.

This clonotype was observed once. The V call is TRBV28, the J call TRBJ1-4, with TRBD1 identical over 10 bases. The CDR3 contains 15 residues. The J segment lost 5 bases and the V segment lost 6 bases, leaving 6 bases of the junction unmatched. The germline CDR1 and CDR2 sequences are MDHEN and SYDVKM. The CDR3 reads CASRTGTGVNEKLFF. The CDR3 DNA sequence: TGTGCCAGCAGGACCGGGACAGGGGTAAATGAAAAACTGTTTTTT.

This clonotype came up a few times. The genes are TRBV30 and TRBJ2-2; TRBD1 matches 11 bases. The J segment lost 11 bases and the V segment lost 3 bases, leaving 5 bases of the junction unmatched. Germline V gene lookup returns CDR1 GTSNPN and CDR2 SVGIG (reference sequence). This CDR3 is built from 13 residues. This CDR3 is CAWRRTGGPELFF. The CDR3 DNA follows: TGTGCCTGGAGGAGGACAGGGGGCCCCGAGCTGTTTTTT.

This clonotype occurred many times. The chain links TRBV5-1 to TRBJ1-6; 7 bases align to TRBD1. With 4 bases clipped from V and 9 bases from J, the junction kept 10 bases outside the gene matches. The CDR3 extends over 15 amino acids. Germline V gene sequence: CDR1 SGHRS, CDR2 YFSETQ. CDR3 sequence reads: CASSTGQRESSPLHF. Here the CDR3 DNA reads TGCGCCAGCAGCACGGGACAGAGGGAGTCTTCACCCCTCCACTTT. The variable domain in full, completed from reference TRBV5-1 and TRBJ1-6, reads KAGVTQTPRYLIKTRGQQVTLSCSPISGHRSVSWYQQTPGQGLQFLFEYFSETQRNKGNFPGRFSGRQFSNSRSEMNVSTLELGDSALYLCASSTGQRESSPLHFGNGTRLTVT.

This clonotype was detected ten times or more. The V and J genes are TRBV28 and TRBJ2-7, with 7 bases fitting TRBD2. Trimming cost V 0 bases and J 3 bases; bases outside gene matches: 5. The CDR3 sequence is 15 residues long. The germline V gene has CDR1 MDHEN and CDR2 SYDVKM. The CDR3 DNA sequence: TGTGCCAGCAGTTTATGGGGAGGGGCCAACTACGAGCAGTACTTC. Its translation: CASSLWGGANYEQYF.

This clonotype was detected only a few times. V gene TRBV6-5 combines with J gene TRBJ1-4, with 8 bases that match TRBD1. Unmatched junction bases numbered 10, after V lost 6 bases and J lost 7 bases. The CDR3 is 15 amino acids. Germline V gene data show CDR1 as MNHEY and CDR2 as SVGAGI. CDR3 loop: CASRSSGGVGEKLFF. In DNA form, the CDR3 reads TGTGCCAGCAGATCCTCAGGGGGCGTAGGTGAAAAACTGTTTTTT.

This clonotype was detected many times. The CDR3 protein is CSARRGLGTEAFF. The CDR3 DNA reads TGCAGTGCTCGTAGGGGGCTTGGCACTGAAGCTTTCTTT. The gene calls are TRBV20-1 and TRBJ1-1; 7 nucleotides align to TRBD1. The junction had 7 bases not matched to a gene; V was cut back by 5 bases and J by 4 bases. The CDR3 totals 13 residues. Per germline, CDR1 DFQATT and CDR2 SNEGSKA (reference sequence).

The chain joins TRBV5-4 to TRBJ2-7, with D perhaps assigned TRBD1 or TRBD2 (6 bases each). The CDR3 runs to 15 residues. Trimming removed 4 bases at V and 0 bases at J, with 14 bases between. Germline V gene data show CDR1 as SGHNT and CDR2 as YYREEE (reference sequence). CDR3 sequence (DNA): TGTGCCAGCAGCCTGGGGGGCGGGAACTCCTACGAGCAGTACTTC. Translation gives CASSLGGGNSYEQYF. Variable domain in full (rest from reference TRBV5-4 and TRBJ2-7): ETGVTQSPTHLIKTRGQQVTLRCSSQSGHNTVSWYQQALGQGPQFIFQYYREEENGRGNFPPRFSGLQFPNYSSELNVNALELDDSALYLCASSLGGGNSYEQYFGPGTRLTVT.

This clonotype came up many times. The rearrangement uses TRBV20-1 and TRBJ2-1; D unresolved. V was cut by 6 bases and J by 3 bases, with 9 bases left in between. CDR1 is DFQATT and CDR2 is SNEGSKA in the germline V gene (reference sequence). The CDR3 spans 12 residues. The CDR3 here is CSAVTVYNEQFF. The DNA for the CDR3 is TGCAGTGCGGTAACAGTCTACAATGAGCAGTTCTTC.

This clonotype was recorded many times. The chain combines TRBV2 with TRBJ2-2, with D possibly being TRBD1 or TRBD2 (5 bases each). Trimming took 5 bases from V and 3 from J, leaving 16 bases between them. Germline V gene sequence: CDR1 SNHLY, CDR2 FYNNEI. CDR3 length equals 16 residues. The CDR3 protein is CASSFRGVDDTGELFF. Here the CDR3 DNA reads TGTGCCAGCAGTTTTCGAGGGGTAGATGACACCGGGGAGCTGTTTTTT.

This clonotype occurred many times. V and J are TRBV3-1 and TRBJ2-7; TRBD2 aligns across 7 bases. The CDR3 consists of 15 residues. The germline gives CDR1 LGHDT, CDR2 YNNKEL (reference sequence). V was clipped by 0 bases and J by 4 bases; unmatched bases: 6. CDR3 in DNA: TGTGCCAGCAGCCAAGACGGTAGCGGGTCTTACGAGCAGTACTTC. As protein: CASSQDGSGSYEQYF.

The chain employs TRBV28 and TRBJ1-4, with D possibly matching TRBD1 (5 bases). The CDR3 covers 11 residues. The V and J ends lost 8 bases and 8 bases respectively, with 9 bases between them. Per the germline V gene, CDR1 is MDHEN and CDR2 is SYDVKM. The CDR3 region is CASQGWEKLFF. The CDR3 DNA is TGTGCCAGCCAGGGTTGGGAAAAACTGTTTTTT.

This clonotype was recorded at least ten times. V usage is TRBV7-2 and J usage is TRBJ2-1; TRBD2 matches 13 bases. The CDR3 runs 14 residues. The junction had 4 bases not matched to a gene; V was cut back by 5 bases and J by 9 bases. The germline V gene has CDR1 SGHTA and CDR2 FQGNSA. The CDR3 coding sequence is TGTGCCAGCAGCACTAGCGGGGGGGCCTTTGAGCAGTTCTTC. Translating it yields CASSTSGGAFEQFF. Full variable domain (rest looked up from reference TRBV7-2 and TRBJ2-1): GAGVSQSPSNKVTEKGKDVELRCDPISGHTALYWYRQSLGQGLEFLIYFQGNSAPDKSGLPSDRFSAERTGGSVSTLTIQRTQQEDSAVYLCASSTSGGAFEQFFGPGTRLTVL.

This clonotype was detected ten times or more. The chain couples TRBV20-1 to TRBJ2-7; TRBD1 aligns across 8 bases. V gave up 4 bases and J gave up 3 bases; unmatched junction bases: 2. CDR1 is DFQATT and CDR2 is SNEGSKA in the germline V gene (reference sequence). The CDR3 sequence is 12 residues long. In nucleotides, the CDR3 is TGCAGTGCTATCGACAGGGGCTACGAGCAGTACTTC. It is translated as CSAIDRGYEQYF.

This clonotype appeared many times. The CDR3 sequence: CASSLLTAGGAYEQYF. DNA for the CDR3: TGCGCCAGCAGCTTGCTAACGGCAGGGGGAGCCTACGAGCAGTACTTC. The chain has TRBV5-1 and TRBJ2-7; 7 bases map to TRBD1. V dropped 1 base and J dropped 2; count of bases not matched to a gene: 9. Germline V gives CDR1 SGHRS, CDR2 YFSETQ. CDR3 length: 16 residues.

V usage is TRBV29-1 and J usage is TRBJ1-2; perhaps TRBD1 as D (5 bases). V was trimmed by 7 bases and J by 8 bases, leaving 17 bases between them. CDR3 size: 12 residues. Germline loops: CDR1 SQVTM, CDR2 ANQGSEA. The CDR3 nucleotides are TGCAGCGCATTTTTTACAGGTGGCGGCTACACCTTC. Protein: CSAFFTGGGYTF.

Many counts were recorded for this clonotype. The genes are TRBV3-1 and TRBJ2-7, with a weak D call TRBD2 (5 bases). With 4 bases removed from V and 0 bases from J, the gap between germline ends came to 13 bases. The CDR3 has 15 residues. The germline gives CDR1 LGHDT, CDR2 YNNKEL (reference sequence). DNA of the CDR3: TGTGCCAGCAGCCCCGGGGTTAGCGACTCCTACGAGCAGTACTTC. This codes for CASSPGVSDSYEQYF.

This clonotype was observed at least ten times. V and J are TRBV3-1 and TRBJ1-6; D remains ambiguous. This CDR3 contains 16 residues. V lost 5 bases and J 2 bases, leaving 13 bases between the germline ends. CDR1 and CDR2 (germline): LGHDT, YNNKEL (reference sequence). The CDR3 region is CASSYFDATYNSPLHF. The CDR3 DNA reads as TGTGCCAGCAGCTACTTCGACGCCACCTATAATTCACCCCTCCACTTT.

The chain carries TRBV6-1 and TRBJ2-3, with D possibly TRBD1 on 6 matching bases. CDR3 length: 15 amino acids. Trimming took 5 bases from V and 7 from J, leaving 19 bases between them. Germline lookup yields CDR1 MNHNS and CDR2 SASEGT. The CDR3 protein is CASSLGGQPRNTQYF. For the CDR3, the DNA is TGTGCCAGCAGTCTTGGGGGCCAGCCAAGGAATACGCAGTATTTT.

This clonotype was seen a few times. The chain has TRBV20-1 and TRBJ1-1, with 8 bases fitting TRBD1. Germline V gene sequence: CDR1 DFQATT, CDR2 SNEGSKA (reference sequence). The CDR3 length is 15 residues. The junction had 11 bases not matched to a gene; V was cut back by 6 bases and J by 2 bases. Here the CDR3 DNA reads TGCAGTGCCTTGGACAGGGAGGGCTACAACACTGAAGCTTTCTTT. This codes for CSALDREGYNTEAFF.